The 19 T cell receptor beta chains presented below share a single source sample, sequenced in a study of blood T cell repertoires in COVID-19 (dated by TCRdb to 2020 to 2021). The library was made by the immunoSEQ multiplex PCR assay. Imported from immuneACCESS, the table was reduced by TCRdb to in-frame sequences with V and J called. These copies leave out some clones; in studies compared against another copy, an unresolved V gene accounts for under half, and the cause of the remainder is not known. Counted in this sample were about 250,000 clones; about 91% of them appeared once. The ten biggest clones cover over 1.3% of the sample. The specimen was peripheral blood. The source of these receptors is a man aged 80 or over with acute or convalescent COVID-19.

This chain uses TRBV5-8 with TRBJ1-5; D ambiguous. Trimming stripped 7 bases from V and 2 bases from J, with 10 bases between. The CDR3 has 13 residues. Looked up from germline, CDR1 is SGHTS and CDR2 is YDEGEE. The CDR3 DNA is TGTGCCAGCGTCGGGGTCGGCAATCAGCCCCAGCATTTT. It is translated as CASVGVGNQPQHF.

CDR3 residues: CASSPNPDSGNTIYF. The DNA of the CDR3 is TGTGCCAGCTCACCAAATCCAGACTCTGGAAACACCATATATTTT. This chain joins TRBV18 and TRBJ1-3, with D hard to call. V shed 2 bases and J shed 0 bases, with 8 bases lying between them. This CDR3 region has 15 residues. Germline V CDR1 and CDR2: KGHSH, LQKENI.

This clone was seen only once. This chain connects TRBV9 to TRBJ2-5; 8 bases fit TRBD2. CDR3 length equals 15 residues. Losses at the gene ends were 2 bases for V and 6 bases for J; bases not matched to a gene: 9. Germline V gene sequence: CDR1 SGDLS, CDR2 YYNGEE. CDR3 sequence reads: CASSVGKSGGKTQYF. The CDR3 DNA is TGTGCCAGCAGCGTCGGCAAAAGCGGGGGTAAGACCCAGTACTTC.

This chain connects TRBV6-5 to TRBJ2-7; D not certain. The CDR3 covers 12 residues. V lost 1 base to trimming and J lost 6 bases, with 7 bases between them. The germline V gene has CDR1 MNHEY and CDR2 SVGAGI. The CDR3 loop is CASSYYRGEQYF. CDR3 DNA: TGTGCCAGCAGTTACTATAGAGGCGAGCAGTACTTC.

V is TRBV2 and J is TRBJ1-5, with D perhaps matching TRBD1 (5 bases). The CDR3 has 14 amino acids. The V gene lost 7 bases and the J gene lost 6 bases, with 16 bases spanning the gap. In germline, CDR1 is SNHLY, CDR2 FYNNEI. This CDR3 reads CASTNQGRPQPQHF. CDR3 nucleotide sequence: TGTGCCAGCACAAACCAGGGCCGGCCTCAGCCCCAGCATTTT.

This clone occurred once. V gene TRBV7-6 combines with J gene TRBJ2-1; TRBD2 agrees at 10 bases. The CDR3 covers 16 residues. Per germline, CDR1 SGHVS and CDR2 FNYEAQ. After removal of 0 bases from V and 5 bases from J, the junction contained 4 bases not matched to a gene. This CDR3 reads CASSLAGAGGHNEQFF. CDR3 coding DNA: TGTGCCAGCAGCTTAGCGGGAGCGGGGGGGCACAATGAGCAGTTCTTC.

V is TRBV7-8 and J is TRBJ1-2, with D perhaps TRBD1 (5 bases). The CDR3 loop spans 13 amino acids. The V and J ends lost 3 bases and 2 bases respectively, with 7 bases between them. Looked up from germline, CDR1 is SGHVS and CDR2 is FQNEAQ. The CDR3 loop is CASSFDRNYGYTF. In nucleotides, the CDR3 is TGTGCCAGCAGCTTTGACAGAAACTATGGCTACACCTTC.

The gene calls are TRBV6-5 and TRBJ1-1; the match to TRBD1 covers 8 bases. This CDR3 comprises 16 residues. After removal of 4 bases from V and 2 bases from J, the junction contained 9 bases not matched to a gene. Looked up from germline, CDR1 is MNHEY and CDR2 is SVGAGI. CDR3 residues: CASSFRTGLRNTEAFF. The CDR3 DNA is TGTGCCAGCAGTTTTCGGACAGGGCTAAGAAACACTGAAGCTTTCTTT.

The chain is built from TRBV12-3 or TRBV12-4 and TRBJ1-2; 8 positions agree with TRBD1. V lost 5 bases, J lost 8 bases, and 7 bases stayed unmatched. The CDR3 is 13 residues long. The CDR3 sequence: CASSLDREVGYTF. In DNA form, the CDR3 reads TGTGCCAGCAGTCTGGACAGGGAAGTAGGCTACACCTTC.

The CDR3 here is CASRTVRAGEGELFF. DNA of the CDR3: TGTGCCAGTAGAACAGTAAGAGCGGGCGAGGGGGAGCTGTTTTTT. The chain has TRBV19 and TRBJ2-2; perhaps TRBD2 as D (6 bases). The CDR3 extends over 15 amino acids. V shed 6 bases and J shed 8 bases, with 19 bases lying between them. CDR1 is LNHDA, CDR2 SQIVND, per germline (reference sequence).

The rearrangement joins TRBV5-4 to TRBJ2-1; 11 nucleotides align to TRBD2. Germline assignment: CDR1 SGHNT and CDR2 YYREEE (reference sequence). The CDR3 is made up of 19 amino acids. Germline trimming cut 5 bases from V and 2 bases from J; bases unmatched to any gene: 15. The CDR3: CASSPGTSGFIYAYNEQFF. As DNA, the CDR3 is TGTGCCAGCAGTCCCGGGACTAGCGGATTTATTTACGCCTACAATGAGCAGTTCTTC.

The CDR3 region is CASSFPGLNEQFF. The CDR3 bases are TGTGCCAGCAGTTTCCCTGGGCTAAACGAGCAGTTCTTC. The chain links TRBV12-3 or TRBV12-4 to TRBJ2-1; D uncertain. This CDR3 contains 13 residues. The germline V and J ends were trimmed by 3 bases and 10 bases, with 13 bases remaining between them.

This chain uses TRBV12-3 or TRBV12-4 with TRBJ2-7; 12 bases are shared with TRBD2. The CDR3 is made up of 13 amino acids. J gave up 4 bases and V 9 bases, and 4 bases lay outside the gene matches. The CDR3 bases are TGTGCCAGTATGACTAGCGGGAGTTACGAGCAGTACTTC. This encodes CASMTSGSYEQYF.

This clone was counted between two and nine times. V is TRBV28 and J is TRBJ1-1; 8 nucleotides match TRBD1. With V trimmed by 3 bases and J by 0 bases, 3 bases remained unmatched. This CDR3 is 15 amino acids long. Germline V gives CDR1 MDHEN, CDR2 SYDVKM. The CDR3 sequence: CASSFPTGVNTEAFF. CDR3 in DNA: TGTGCCAGCAGTTTCCCGACAGGGGTGAACACTGAAGCTTTCTTT. Looking up the rest from reference TRBV28 and TRBJ1-1 gives the full variable domain: DVKVTQSSRYLVKRTGEKVFLECVQDMDHENMFWYRQDPGLGLRLIYFSYDVKMKEKGDIPEGYSVSREKKERFSLILESASTNQTSMYLCASSFPTGVNTEAFFGQGTRLTVV.

The chain recombines TRBV7-9 with TRBJ1-2; TRBD1 matches 9 bases. The germline CDR1 and CDR2 sequences are SEHNR and FQNEAQ (reference sequence). Unmatched junction bases numbered 6, after V lost 4 bases and J lost 0 bases. CDR3 length: 16 amino acids. The CDR3 coding sequence is TGTGCCAGCAGCTCCCGGGACAGGGTAACTAACTATGGCTACACCTTC. It is translated as CASSSRDRVTNYGYTF.

This clone has a single count. The junction departs from the called germline gene at one end, perhaps through a read error. V usage is TRBV2 and J usage is TRBJ2-1; D perhaps matches TRBD2 (5 bases). CDR1 and CDR2 from the germline V gene are SNHLY and FYNNEI. The CDR3 totals 13 residues. CDR3 nucleotides: TGTGCCAGCAGACTAGACTCCAACAATGAGCAGTTCTTC. Translating gives CASRLDSNNEQFF.

This chain joins TRBV7-3 and TRBJ1-1; 9 bases agree with TRBD1. With 2 bases clipped from V and 6 bases from J, the junction kept 13 bases outside the gene matches. Germline V gives CDR1 SGHTA, CDR2 FQGTGA. The CDR3 covers 17 residues. DNA of the CDR3: TGTGCCAGCAGCTTAGATGCCGGGACAGGGACAATGGCTGAAGCTTTCTTT. This codes for CASSLDAGTGTMAEAFF.

This chain connects TRBV19 to TRBJ1-1; possibly TRBD1 for D (6 bases). The CDR3 spans 11 residues. The V gene's germline CDR1 is LNHDA and CDR2 SQIVND (reference sequence). Trimming left V 5 bases short and J 9 bases short, with 10 bases between. This CDR3 reads CASSVGAKAFF. The CDR3 nucleotides are TGTGCCAGTAGTGTGGGGGCTAAAGCTTTCTTT.

The chain employs TRBV10-3 and TRBJ2-7; 8 positions match TRBD2. Germline V lookup: CDR1 ENHRY, CDR2 SYGVKD. The CDR3 loop spans 15 amino acids. Trimming removed 11 bases from V and 6 bases from J; junction bases left unmatched: 18. The DNA for the CDR3 is TGTGCCCATCCCGGGAGGGACCTCGGGAATGGCGAGCAGTACTTC. Protein product: CAHPGRDLGNGEQYF.